A selection of T cell receptor beta chains follows, all from one sample in a study of cytomegalovirus exposure and HLA in healthy donors. Using immunoSEQ multiplex PCR, the repertoire was profiled, and TCRdb retains in-frame clones only, with some absent. This listing includes approximately 80,000 clones. The sample was PBMCs. The receptors shown here come from a woman aged 25-40 years in good health and CMV-seronegative. The CDR3 runs from the conserved cysteine through the conserved F or W. The D gene is left open where the match is weak.

TRBV25-1	-	TRBJ2-5	CASSDNPEGPQETQYF
TRBV4-1	-	TRBJ2-7	CASSQSGQLVGPYEQYF
TRBV19	-	TRBJ2-1	CASSPQLLYNEQFF
TRBV6-5	TRBD1	TRBJ1-1	CASSPGGNTEAFF
TRBV7-2	TRBD1	TRBJ2-6	CASSFRQGTGANVLTF
TRBV19	-	TRBJ2-5	CASSIAGDLQTETQYF
TRBV6-1	TRBD1	TRBJ1-1	CASSGDSLEAFF
TRBV7-9	TRBD1	TRBJ2-2	CASSSGQATGELFF
TRBV11-2	TRBD1	TRBJ2-7	CASSFQGVKYF
TRBV29-1	TRBD1	TRBJ1-2	CSVAGTGYGYTF
TRBV4-2	-	TRBJ1-1	CASSQGSSGAEAFF
TRBV30	-	TRBJ1-5	CAWSLPGAIHQPQHF
TRBV6-5	TRBD1	TRBJ2-7	CASSYAGTGIYEQYF
TRBV11-3	TRBD2	TRBJ2-1	CASSRGGLTTNEQFF
TRBV2	-	TRBJ2-6	CATGGGFGANVLTF
TRBV5-3	-	TRBJ1-1	CARSLAGFVWTEAFF
TRBV7-2	-	TRBJ1-5	CASSLQSNQPQHF
TRBV23-1	TRBD1	TRBJ2-2	CASSRGTGLFGTGELFF
TRBV18	-	TRBJ1-1	CASSPLESTEDFF
TRBV5-1	TRBD1	TRBJ1-1	CASSIQGDLTEAFF
TRBV18	-	TRBJ2-5	CASSPYSQETQYF
TRBV30	-	TRBJ2-2	CAWSTPGAPGELFF
TRBV5-5	TRBD1	TRBJ2-5	CASSLQGQETQYF
TRBV7-2	-	TRBJ2-5	CASSRLYQETQYF
TRBV7-8	TRBD1	TRBJ1-2	CASSQYRFRRDRGRDYGYTF
TRBV6-6	-	TRBJ1-5	CASSYSSGDGGQPQHF
TRBV4-1	TRBD1	TRBJ2-7	CASSQEDRSPYEQYF
TRBV19	-	TRBJ2-2	CASSPGTLSANTGELFF
TRBV19	-	TRBJ2-7	CASSITQGSYEQYF
TRBV19	-	TRBJ2-3	CASRSASKATQYF
TRBV5-1	TRBD1	TRBJ1-2	CASSLSGQDYGYTF
TRBV30	TRBD2	TRBJ2-3	CAWSVLGGGVGVGTDTQYF
TRBV6-6	TRBD1	TRBJ2-7	CASSYTRTGVGEQYF
TRBV7-9	-	TRBJ1-2	CASSLATRGEDYGYTF
TRBV7-9	TRBD1	TRBJ2-5	CASSPRDRGQETQYF
TRBV30	-	TRBJ2-3	CAWSPGSSTDTQYF
TRBV7-2	TRBD2	TRBJ2-4	CASSLDRGSGIQYF
TRBV6-1	TRBD1	TRBJ2-7	CASSLGQGAYEQYF
TRBV7-6	-	TRBJ2-7	CASSLARGEQYF
TRBV6-1	TRBD1	TRBJ1-2	CASINTGGADGYTF